The 23 T cell receptor beta chains below were found in one sample sequenced in a study of CD8 T cells in Susac syndrome (dated by TCRdb to about 2019). Library preparation used the immunoSEQ multiplex PCR assay. RNA was extracted using the RNeasy kit, and 0.5 to 1 microgram was reverse transcribed with random hexamers. TCRdb handled the public reads itself, with Q25 trimming in fastp and clone calling in MiXCR, and kept productive beta chains. Rows matching on CDR3 protein sequence are summarized as one entry with the most common DNA and genes. The sample includes 150,000 to 200,000 distinct CDR3 sequences, with 90% to 95% observed a single time. More than 0.11% of the sample belongs to the ten largest clones. The material sequenced was CD4+ T cells from PBMCs. Every receptor here comes from a human donor in good health.

The J gene is TRBJ2-5, the V gene TRBV7-9; D possibly corresponds to TRBD2 (6 bases). The germline V and J ends were trimmed by 5 bases and 4 bases, with 11 bases remaining between them. Germline assignment: CDR1 SEHNR and CDR2 FQNEAQ (reference sequence). CDR3 size: 13 residues. The CDR3 bases are TGTGCCAGCAGCGCCGCCGGGGGAGAGACCCAGTACTTC. Protein: CASSAAGGETQYF.

V gene TRBV5-6 combines with J gene TRBJ2-1; TRBD1 matches 7 bases. Germline V gene data show CDR1 as SGHDT and CDR2 as YYEEEE. Trimming at V came to 1 base and at J to 5 bases, leaving 3 bases not matched to a gene. The CDR3 is 14 residues long. CDR3: CASSLLGQHNEQFF. CDR3 bases: TGTGCCAGCAGCTTGCTGGGACAGCACAATGAGCAGTTCTTC.

This chain connects TRBV19 to TRBJ1-2; D unclear. The CDR3 sequence is 13 residues long. Trimming took off 6 bases at V and 0 bases at J, with 8 bases between the two ends. The V gene's germline CDR1 is LNHDA and CDR2 SQIVND (reference sequence). CDR3 nucleotide sequence: TGTGCCAGTAGCCTTCGAGCTAACTATGGCTACACCTTC. Amino acids: CASSLRANYGYTF.

The chain has TRBV9 and TRBJ2-5, with 7 positions matching TRBD2. After removal of 0 bases from V and 7 bases from J, the junction contained 6 bases not matched to a gene. The CDR3 is 14 amino acids. CDR1 is SGDLS and CDR2 is YYNGEE in the germline V gene. The DNA for the CDR3 is TGTGCCAGCAGCGTAGAGGGACTACTAGGGACCCAGTACTTC. Translation: CASSVEGLLGTQYF.

The chain joins TRBV12-3 or TRBV12-4 to TRBJ2-7; D possibly corresponds to TRBD2 (6 bases). Trimming took 6 bases from V and 7 from J, leaving 22 bases between them. CDR3 length equals 15 residues. As DNA, the CDR3 is TGTGCCAGCAGCGGCTACCTGACGGGAGAGGGTGAGCAGTACTTC. This encodes CASSGYLTGEGEQYF.

The chain combines TRBV19 with TRBJ1-1; 7 bases fit TRBD1. Germline CDR1 reads LNHDA; CDR2 reads SQIVND (reference sequence). CDR3 size: 13 residues. After removal of 9 bases from V and 4 bases from J, the junction contained 8 bases not matched to a gene. Written as DNA, the CDR3 is TGTGCCAGCGGAAGGGGGCCGAGCACTGAAGCTTTCTTT. Translating it yields CASGRGPSTEAFF.

Only one count was recorded for this clonotype. The gene calls are TRBV3-1 and TRBJ1-2; a weak D match, TRBD1 (6 bases). CDR3 size: 14 residues. Deletions cut 4 bases from V and 6 bases from J, with 15 bases between. CDR1 and CDR2 (germline): LGHDT, YNNKEL (reference sequence). The CDR3 protein is CASSPRGGYHGYTF. In DNA form, the CDR3 reads TGTGCCAGCAGCCCCCGAGGGGGTTACCATGGCTACACCTTC.

The V call is TRBV6-6, the J call TRBJ1-2, with D unresolved. The germline V gene encodes CDR1 MNHNY and CDR2 SVGAGI (reference sequence). This CDR3 has 15 residues. Trimming left V 0 bases short and J 4 bases short, with 12 bases between. The CDR3 region is CASSYSETVRYGYTF. CDR3 nucleotides: TGTGCCAGCAGTTACTCGGAGACTGTTCGCTATGGCTACACCTTC.

The chain couples TRBV19 to TRBJ2-7, with 10 positions matching TRBD1. This CDR3 region has 15 residues. V gave up 4 bases and J gave up 3 bases; unmatched junction bases: 6. Looked up from germline, CDR1 is LNHDA and CDR2 is SQIVND (reference sequence). The CDR3 here is CASSRTGGEVYEQYF. The DNA for the CDR3 is TGTGCCAGTAGTAGGACAGGGGGTGAGGTCTACGAGCAGTACTTC. The variable domain in full, with the rest retrieved from reference TRBV19 and TRBJ2-7, is DGGITQSPKYLFRKEGQNVTLSCEQNLNHDAMYWYRQDPGQGLRLIYYSQIVNDFQKGDIAEGYSVSREKKESFPLTVTSAQKNPTAFYLCASSRTGGEVYEQYFGPGTRLTVT.

The chain has TRBV9 and TRBJ1-6; D gene ambiguous. The CDR3 runs 15 residues. V lost 0 bases to trimming and J lost 8 bases, with 12 bases between them. Germline loops: CDR1 SGDLS, CDR2 YYNGEE. Here the CDR3 reads CASSVDGLRDSPLHF. CDR3 coding DNA: TGTGCCAGCAGCGTAGACGGGTTGCGCGATTCACCCCTCCACTTT. Variable domain in full (rest from reference TRBV9 and TRBJ1-6): DSGVTQTPKHLITATGQRVTLRCSPRSGDLSVYWYQQSLDQGLQFLIQYYNGEERAKGNILERFSAQQFPDLHSELNLSSLELGDSALYFCASSVDGLRDSPLHFGNGTRLTVT.

The rearrangement joins TRBV7-2 to TRBJ2-7; 8 bases align to TRBD2. Germline CDR1 is SGHTA and CDR2 is FQGNSA. The junction had 13 bases not matched to a gene; V was cut back by 5 bases and J by 4 bases. The CDR3 extends over 16 amino acids. The CDR3 spells CASSPNGLAGGYEQYF. The CDR3 DNA is TGTGCCAGCAGCCCGAACGGACTAGCAGGAGGGTACGAGCAGTACTTC.

The chain is built from TRBV9 and TRBJ1-3, with D tentatively TRBD1 (5 bases). In germline, CDR1 is SGDLS, CDR2 YYNGEE. There are 18 residues in the CDR3. The germline V and J ends were trimmed by 0 bases and 0 bases, with 16 bases remaining between them. This CDR3 reads CASSVEDTERYSGNTIYF. The DNA for the CDR3 is TGTGCCAGCAGCGTAGAGGACACAGAGCGCTACTCTGGAAACACCATATATTTT.

The chain is built from TRBV29-1 and TRBJ2-3; the D gene is possibly TRBD2 (6 bases). The CDR3 sequence is 12 residues long. The V gene's germline CDR1 is SQVTM and CDR2 ANQGSEA. V was clipped by 7 bases and J by 6 bases, with 14 bases between them. In DNA form, the CDR3 reads TGCAGCGGGGTCGCTCGGGGGGATACGCAGTATTTT. Encoded protein: CSGVARGDTQYF.

The CDR3 region has the DNA TGCAGTGCTACCCCTGGGACTAGCGGGGGATACATTCAGTACTTC. It is translated as CSATPGTSGGYIQYF. The chain combines TRBV20-1 with TRBJ2-4, with 14 bases lining up with TRBD2. The CDR3 is made up of 15 amino acids. The germline V gene has CDR1 DFQATT and CDR2 SNEGSKA (reference sequence). Germline trimming cut 4 bases from V and 8 bases from J; bases unmatched to any gene: 7.

This chain joins TRBV12-3 or TRBV12-4 and TRBJ2-2; maybe TRBD1 (6 bases). The CDR3 totals 14 residues. With 7 bases removed from V and 6 bases from J, the gap between germline ends came to 15 bases. CDR3: CASTGTGYAGELFF. CDR3 in DNA: TGTGCCAGCACCGGAACAGGGTACGCCGGGGAGCTGTTTTTT.

This chain joins TRBV10-3 and TRBJ2-7, with a possible D match to TRBD2 (6 bases). V lost 4 bases, J lost 1 base, and 17 bases lay in between. Germline assignment: CDR1 ENHRY and CDR2 SYGVKD. This CDR3 region has 16 residues. The CDR3 region has the DNA TGTGCCATCAGTGGCGGGACCGGGACGTATTCCTACGAGCAGTACTTC. Its translation: CAISGGTGTYSYEQYF.

The chain joins TRBV18 to TRBJ1-2; D is uncertain. The V gene lost 8 bases and the J gene lost 0 bases, with 10 bases spanning the gap. CDR3 size: 13 residues. In germline, CDR1 is KGHSH, CDR2 LQKENI. CDR3 residues: CASVGGTNYGYTF. CDR3 nucleotides: TGTGCCAGCGTCGGCGGAACTAACTATGGCTACACCTTC.

The chain recombines TRBV7-2 with TRBJ1-1; 7 nucleotides line up with TRBD1. Germline CDR1 reads SGHTA; CDR2 reads FQGNSA. V was pared by 5 bases and J by 4 bases, with 4 bases of the junction left unmatched. The CDR3 covers 13 residues. CDR3 coding DNA: TGTGCCAGCAGCCCGACAGGGTTCACTGAAGCTTTCTTT. Translated, it gives CASSPTGFTEAFF.

The chain couples TRBV6-6 to TRBJ2-5; TRBD1 might be the D (5 bases). CDR1 is MNHNY and CDR2 is SVGAGI in the germline V gene (reference sequence). CDR3 size: 14 residues. V lost 4 bases and J lost 0, with 9 bases in between. CDR3 in amino acids: CASSFLDNQETQYF. CDR3 nucleotides: TGTGCCAGCAGTTTCCTGGACAACCAAGAGACCCAGTACTTC.

The chain links TRBV20-1 to TRBJ2-1, with D possibly being TRBD2 (6 bases). The CDR3 contains 13 residues. In germline, CDR1 is DFQATT, CDR2 SNEGSKA (reference sequence). V gave up 6 bases and J gave up 5 bases, with 14 bases separating them. CDR3 DNA sequence: TGCAGTGCGGCGGGACCTCCAAACAATGAGCAGTTCTTC. This sequence encodes CSAAGPPNNEQFF.

The chain is built from TRBV10-3 and TRBJ1-3; D unclear. The CDR3 length is 15 residues. V lost 4 bases, J lost 0 bases, and 10 bases lay in between. The germline gives CDR1 ENHRY, CDR2 SYGVKD. The CDR3 protein is CAISAPYSSGNTIYF. For the CDR3, the DNA is TGTGCCATCAGTGCACCATATTCCTCTGGAAACACCATATATTTT.

The CDR3 sequence: CASSFDPSDGYTIYF. CDR3 coding DNA: TGTGCCAGCAGCTTCGACCCCTCGGACGGCTACACCATATATTTT. The rearrangement uses TRBV7-2 and TRBJ1-3; no clear D gene. CDR3 size: 15 residues. The germline V gene has CDR1 SGHTA and CDR2 FQGNSA. V gave up 3 bases and J gave up 8 bases, with 17 bases separating them.

The chain carries TRBV5-1 and TRBJ1-2, with 7 bases that match TRBD1. With 4 bases clipped from V and 8 bases from J, the junction kept 5 bases outside the gene matches. From germline, CDR1 is SGHRS and CDR2 YFSETQ. The CDR3 consists of 12 residues. The CDR3 DNA sequence: TGCGCCAGCAGCACAGGGGCCTGGGGCTACACCTTC. Its translation is CASSTGAWGYTF.